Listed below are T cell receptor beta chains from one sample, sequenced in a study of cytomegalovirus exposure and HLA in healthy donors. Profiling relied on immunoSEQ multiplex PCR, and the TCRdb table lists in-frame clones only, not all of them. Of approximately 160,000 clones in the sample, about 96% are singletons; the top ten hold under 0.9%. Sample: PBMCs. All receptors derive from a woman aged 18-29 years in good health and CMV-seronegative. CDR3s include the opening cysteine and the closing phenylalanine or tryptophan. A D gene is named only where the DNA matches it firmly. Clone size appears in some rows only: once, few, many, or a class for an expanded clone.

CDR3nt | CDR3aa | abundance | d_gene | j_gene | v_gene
TGTGCCAGCAGCCGAGATCCAGGGGGTAGCTATGGCTACACCTTC | CASSRDPGGSYGYTF | NA | TRBD1 | TRBJ1-2 | TRBV7-8
TGTGCCAGCTCACCGGCTAGCGGGGGGACAGATACGCAGTATTTT | CASSPASGGTDTQYF | NA | TRBD2 | TRBJ2-3 | TRBV18
TGTGCCAGCTCGTCCGACATACGTCAATTCGGCGAGCAGTACTTC | CASSSDIRQFGEQYF | NA | NA | TRBJ2-7 | TRBV18
TGCGCCAGCAGCCCCTGGACAGAAACCACCGGGGAGCTGTTTTTT | CASSPWTETTGELFF | NA | NA | TRBJ2-2 | TRBV5-1
TGTGCCAGCAGCAAACAGGGGCTTTCACCCCTCCACTTT | CASSKQGLSPLHF | NA | TRBD1 | TRBJ1-6 | TRBV9
TGTGCCAGCTCCGGGACACTGGAGACCCAGTACTTC | CASSGTLETQYF | NA | NA | TRBJ2-5 | TRBV6-5
TGTGCCAGCAGCCGCAGTGCGGGGCAGGGAGGAGAGACCCAGTACTTC | CASSRSAGQGGETQYF | NA | NA | TRBJ2-5 | TRBV13
TGTGCCAGCAGCACGGGGGGATCGTACACCGGGGAGCTGTTTTTT | CASSTGGSYTGELFF | NA | TRBD2 | TRBJ2-2 | TRBV7-2
TGCGCCAGCAGCCAAGGCGCGCATGAAGCTTTCTTT | CASSQGAHEAFF | NA | NA | TRBJ1-1 | TRBV4-1
TGTGCCAGCAACCCTACCAGGGAAGAAGACTATGGCTACACCTTC | CASNPTREEDYGYTF | NA | NA | TRBJ1-2 | TRBV21-1
TGTGCCAGCAGCGCAGTGCCGAACACCGGGGAGCTGTTTTTT | CASSAVPNTGELFF | NA | NA | TRBJ2-2 | TRBV7-3
TGTGCCAGCAGCCAAGCGGGGGGGCCTTATACGCAGTATTTT | CASSQAGGPYTQYF | NA | TRBD2 | TRBJ2-3 | TRBV4-2
TGTGCCAGTAGTAAGGAAGGACTAGCGGTGAGGTTCTTC | CASSKEGLAVRFF | NA | TRBD2 | TRBJ2-1 | TRBV19
TGTGCCTGGGACAGGGGGGCCATGAACACTGAAGCTTTCTTT | CAWDRGAMNTEAFF | NA | TRBD1 | TRBJ1-1 | TRBV30
TGTGCCACCAGCAGAGTACAGGGGGTAGCCTACGAGCAGTACTTC | CATSRVQGVAYEQYF | NA | TRBD1 | TRBJ2-7 | TRBV15
TGCAGCGGCGGACTCGGCTACGAGCAGTACTTC | CSGGLGYEQYF | NA | NA | TRBJ2-7 | TRBV29-1
TGTGCCTGGAGAACGGGGGTCCACACTGAAGCTTTCTTT | CAWRTGVHTEAFF | NA | NA | TRBJ1-1 | TRBV30
TGTGCCAGCAGCTTCACGCCTAGGGCGGGGGGGTACCTTCTCGATGAGCAGTTCTTC | CASSFTPRAGGYLLDEQFF | NA | TRBD2 | TRBJ2-1 | TRBV7-8
TGTGCCTGGAGTGTACTGCCCATAAATAAACAGGGGAAGAACACTGAAGCTTTCTTT | CAWSVLPINKQGKNTEAFF | NA | TRBD1 | TRBJ1-1 | TRBV30
TGTGCCAGCAGCTTAGCTGGGGCGCGGGAGACCCAGTACTTC | CASSLAGARETQYF | NA | NA | TRBJ2-5 | TRBV7-2
TGTGCCAGCAGTTATCCCGGGGAGGTGAACACTGAAGCTTTCTTT | CASSYPGEVNTEAFF | NA | NA | TRBJ1-1 | TRBV6-6
TGTGCCTGGAGTGTTGGGGGGAACACCATATATTTT | CAWSVGGNTIYF | NA | NA | TRBJ1-3 | TRBV30
TGCGCCAGCAGCTCCGGGGGGGGTGGGACAGGGCGCTACGAGCAGTACTTC | CASSSGGGGTGRYEQYF | once | NA | TRBJ2-7 | TRBV5-1
TGTGCCAGCAGCGGACTTAGCGGGGAGGGGACAGATACGCAGTATTTT | CASSGLSGEGTDTQYF | once | TRBD2 | TRBJ2-3 | TRBV5-4
TGCGCCAGCAGCCAAAACACAGGATTCGAGCAGTACTTC | CASSQNTGFEQYF | NA | NA | TRBJ2-7 | TRBV4-1
TGCGCCAGCAGCTTGGGACAGGGGGCGCGGGGCTACACCTTC | CASSLGQGARGYTF | NA | TRBD1 | TRBJ1-2 | TRBV5-1
TGTGCCACCGCGGGGCACACAGATACGCAGTATTTT | CATAGHTDTQYF | NA | NA | TRBJ2-3 | TRBV27
TGCGCCAGCAGCCAACCGGGACAGCGAAACTACAATGAGCAGTTCTTC | CASSQPGQRNYNEQFF | NA | TRBD1 | TRBJ2-1 | TRBV4-1
TGTGCCAGCAGCGATCGGACAGGGCGATCCTACGAGCAGTACTTC | CASSDRTGRSYEQYF | once | NA | TRBJ2-7 | TRBV21-1
TGTGCCAGCAGGGAAGGGACAGGGAACTATGGCTACACCTTC | CASREGTGNYGYTF | once | TRBD1 | TRBJ1-2 | TRBV6-1
TGTGCCACCAGGGCCTCTAGCACAGATACGCAGTATTTT | CATRASSTDTQYF | NA | NA | TRBJ2-3 | TRBV6-5
TGTGCCAGCAGCCAAGAACCAAACAGCGGCGAGCAGTACTTC | CASSQEPNSGEQYF | NA | NA | TRBJ2-7 | TRBV4-2
TGCGCCAGCAGCCAGGCTAGCGGGGGTAACACCGGGGAGCTGTTTTTT | CASSQASGGNTGELFF | NA | TRBD2 | TRBJ2-2 | TRBV4-3
TGTGCCAGCAGCCCTGGACAGGGAAAGACCTTAGAGCAGTACTTC | CASSPGQGKTLEQYF | NA | TRBD1 | TRBJ2-7 | TRBV7-9
TGCAGCGTTGAAGGTCAGGGGGCCTACAATGAGCAGTTCTTC | CSVEGQGAYNEQFF | NA | TRBD1 | TRBJ2-1 | TRBV29-1
TGTGCCAGCAGCTTAGAGGTTCGGGGGAACACTGAAGCTTTCTTT | CASSLEVRGNTEAFF | NA | NA | TRBJ1-1 | TRBV7-2
TGCGCCAGCAGCCCTTACCTGAGGGACACCGGGGAGCTGTTTTTT | CASSPYLRDTGELFF | once | NA | TRBJ2-2 | TRBV4-1
TGCGCCAGCAGCTACACTAGAGGGAGCACAGATACGCAGTATTTT | CASSYTRGSTDTQYF | NA | NA | TRBJ2-3 | TRBV5-1
TGTGCCAGCAGTCCAACCACCGCGGATGAGCAGTTCTTC | CASSPTTADEQFF | once | NA | TRBJ2-1 | TRBV5-4
TGTGCCAGCTCACCAGACCTCGACAGGGCCCAAGCTTTCTTT | CASSPDLDRAQAFF | NA | TRBD1 | TRBJ1-1 | TRBV18
TGTGCCAGCAGCTCGCAGCTTAGATGGGTGGGTGAGGACAATGAGCAGTTCTTC | CASSSQLRWVGEDNEQFF | NA | NA | TRBJ2-1 | TRBV11-2
TGCGCCAGCAGCAGTAGACAGGGTCGCAATGAGCAGTTCTTC | CASSSRQGRNEQFF | NA | TRBD1 | TRBJ2-1 | TRBV5-1
TGTGCCAGCAGCTTAAGGGAGCGGGGGGGGTACAATGAGCAGTTCTTC | CASSLRERGGYNEQFF | NA | TRBD2 | TRBJ2-1 | TRBV11-2
TGTGCCAGCAGTCCAAACCAGGGGGCGTTTGAAGCTTTCTTT | CASSPNQGAFEAFF | once | TRBD1 | TRBJ1-1 | TRBV6-5
TGTGCCAGCAGCGGCGAGCGGAAAGAGACCCAGTACTTC | CASSGERKETQYF | NA | NA | TRBJ2-5 | TRBV9
TGTGCCAGCAGTGGGCTACAGGGATATGGCTACACCTTC | CASSGLQGYGYTF | NA | NA | TRBJ1-2 | TRBV2
TGTGCCAGCAGCCAAGGTTTTAGCGGGGGAACAGATACGCAGTATTTT | CASSQGFSGGTDTQYF | NA | TRBD2 | TRBJ2-3 | TRBV4-2
TGTGCCAGCAGCGGCAGGGTCTCGGGCTCCTACAATGAGCAGTTCTTC | CASSGRVSGSYNEQFF | NA | NA | TRBJ2-1 | TRBV14
TGTGCCAGCAGCTCCACCGCTAGCGGGCGAGGTTACGAGCAGTACTTC | CASSSTASGRGYEQYF | once | TRBD2 | TRBJ2-7 | TRBV13
TGTGCCACGAAGGGAAACAGGGTGGCCACAGATACGCAGTATTTT | CATKGNRVATDTQYF | NA | NA | TRBJ2-3 | TRBV6-1
TGTGCCATCAGTGAACTAGGTTGGGAGACCCAGTACTTC | CAISELGWETQYF | NA | NA | TRBJ2-5 | TRBV10-3
TGTGCCAGCAGCTCAGGACAGGGAAATAGCAATCAGCCCCAGCATTTT | CASSSGQGNSNQPQHF | NA | TRBD1 | TRBJ1-5 | TRBV11-3